This T cell receptor (beta chain) emerged from a study of long-term antiretroviral therapy in people with HIV. Study findings and constraints: Specimen acquisition occurred between the mid-2000s and the late 2010s, potentially under older ART regimens. Whichever time point was examined, clones expanded before ART dominated the repertoire. Comparison with controls showed narrower CDR3 length ranges in HIV repertoires.

V lost 1 base and J lost 1, with 19 bases in between. The CDR3 runs 18 residues. Germline V lookup: CDR1 LGHNA, CDR2 YSLEER. A word on this clone: Its antigen is still unknown.

immunoSEQ v3.0 was run at survey level. Sequencing efforts were directed toward about 40,000-50,000 T-cell genomes per sample. Measured with immunoSEQ multiplex PCR; TCRdb has only the in-frame clones, and not every one. Of tens of thousands of clones in the sample, about 84% were seen once. The receptor was derived from a man aged 40-55 years with HIV. Specimen: unsorted PBMCs, collected 0.5 years before starting antiretroviral therapy. The chain joins TRBV4-3 to TRBJ2-5, with D possibly matching TRBD2 (6 bases). The CDR3, as DNA: TGCGCCAGCAGCCAAGGGGATCTGGGGGGAGGAGTCCAAGAGACCCAGTACTTC. This codes for CASSQGDLGGGVQETQYF.